The clone carrying this TCR beta chain was seen only once. Its target is not known. Profiled with immunoSEQ multiplex PCR; TCRdb holds only in-frame clones, not every one. This sample has roughly 76,000 clones, with 70% to 90% found just once. Blood sampling took place at baseline, cycle 4 day 1, and cycle 7 day 1. The CDR3 has 14 amino acids. Germline assignment: CDR1 SGHTA and CDR2 FQGNSA. V shed 1 base and J shed 4 bases, with 10 bases lying between them. This specimen comes from a study of OX40 agonist ivuxolimab in advanced cancers. Study background: Participants averaged 60 years of age (range about 23 to 80) and were 75% to 90% male. Prior anti-PD-1, anti-PD-L1 or anti-CTLA-4 therapy was allowed; more than 30% had some.

Broader study findings: Some patients without response likewise showed low normalized clonal expansion.

V usage is TRBV7-2 and J usage is TRBJ1-2; no definite D call. This TCR was sampled from an adult with an advanced solid tumor such as melanoma, head and neck, liver or kidney cancer. This sample comprised CD4+ or CD8+ T cells sorted from blood, obtained in a trial of the OX40 agonist ivuxolimab. CDR3: CASSLVGVTYGYTF. CDR3 coding DNA: TGTGCCAGCAGCTTAGTGGGTGTCACCTATGGCTACACCTTC. Looking up the rest from reference TRBV7-2 and TRBJ1-2 gives the full variable domain: GAGVSQSPSNKVTEKGKDVELRCDPISGHTALYWYRQSLGQGLEFLIYFQGNSAPDKSGLPSDRFSAERTGGSVSTLTIQRTQQEDSAVYLCASSLVGVTYGYTFGSGTRLTVV.